The clone carrying this T cell receptor beta chain came up a few times. Its cognate antigen is unknown. The time point is: persistent/refractory GD, antithyroid drugs over 5 years with positive TRAb. There was RNA extracted from PBMCs, and the TCR library was made from it. American Thyroid Association guidelines were used to diagnose Graves' disease. The sample is drawn from a study of regulatory T cells in long-lasting Graves disease. The study's findings and limits: Persistent disease preferred TRBV28, TRBJ1-2 and TRBJ2-5. Fewer public clonotypes were shared by new patients (966) than by persistent patients (about 2,500).

Germline V gene sequence: CDR1 LNHDA, CDR2 SQIVND (reference sequence). V lost 3 bases and J 3 bases, leaving 15 bases between the germline ends. This CDR3 is 16 amino acids long. For TCR beta, libraries came from iRepertoire HTBI primers and Arm-PCR of CDR3 regions. TCRdb reprocessed the multiplex PCR reads with MiXCR, giving one entry per CDR3 protein. The sample has about 470,000 distinct CDR3 sequences; 20% to 25% are singletons. Sequenced here: peripheral blood mononuclear cells (PBMCs), sampled when the disease was refractory, from a patient treated with antithyroid drugs. This chain links TRBV19 with TRBJ1-5; tentative D call: TRBD1 (5 bases). This sequence originates from a female donor with Graves disease. The CDR3 region has the DNA TGTGCCAGTAGTATCCCGACCGGGGGGTCCAATCAGCCCCAGCATTTT. Its translation: CASSIPTGGSNQPQHF.